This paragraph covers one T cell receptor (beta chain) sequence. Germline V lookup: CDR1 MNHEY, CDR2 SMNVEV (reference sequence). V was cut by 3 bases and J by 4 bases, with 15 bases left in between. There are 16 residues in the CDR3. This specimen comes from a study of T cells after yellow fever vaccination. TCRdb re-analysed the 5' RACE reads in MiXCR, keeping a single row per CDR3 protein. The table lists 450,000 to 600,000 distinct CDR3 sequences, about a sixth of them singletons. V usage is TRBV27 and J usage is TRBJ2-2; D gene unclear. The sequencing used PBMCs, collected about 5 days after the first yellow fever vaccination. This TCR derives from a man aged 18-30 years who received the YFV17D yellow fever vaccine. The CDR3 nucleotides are TGTGCCAGCAGTTTGGGATTAAGTCTCCTCACCGGGGAGCTGTTTTTT. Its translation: CASSLGLSLLTGELFF.